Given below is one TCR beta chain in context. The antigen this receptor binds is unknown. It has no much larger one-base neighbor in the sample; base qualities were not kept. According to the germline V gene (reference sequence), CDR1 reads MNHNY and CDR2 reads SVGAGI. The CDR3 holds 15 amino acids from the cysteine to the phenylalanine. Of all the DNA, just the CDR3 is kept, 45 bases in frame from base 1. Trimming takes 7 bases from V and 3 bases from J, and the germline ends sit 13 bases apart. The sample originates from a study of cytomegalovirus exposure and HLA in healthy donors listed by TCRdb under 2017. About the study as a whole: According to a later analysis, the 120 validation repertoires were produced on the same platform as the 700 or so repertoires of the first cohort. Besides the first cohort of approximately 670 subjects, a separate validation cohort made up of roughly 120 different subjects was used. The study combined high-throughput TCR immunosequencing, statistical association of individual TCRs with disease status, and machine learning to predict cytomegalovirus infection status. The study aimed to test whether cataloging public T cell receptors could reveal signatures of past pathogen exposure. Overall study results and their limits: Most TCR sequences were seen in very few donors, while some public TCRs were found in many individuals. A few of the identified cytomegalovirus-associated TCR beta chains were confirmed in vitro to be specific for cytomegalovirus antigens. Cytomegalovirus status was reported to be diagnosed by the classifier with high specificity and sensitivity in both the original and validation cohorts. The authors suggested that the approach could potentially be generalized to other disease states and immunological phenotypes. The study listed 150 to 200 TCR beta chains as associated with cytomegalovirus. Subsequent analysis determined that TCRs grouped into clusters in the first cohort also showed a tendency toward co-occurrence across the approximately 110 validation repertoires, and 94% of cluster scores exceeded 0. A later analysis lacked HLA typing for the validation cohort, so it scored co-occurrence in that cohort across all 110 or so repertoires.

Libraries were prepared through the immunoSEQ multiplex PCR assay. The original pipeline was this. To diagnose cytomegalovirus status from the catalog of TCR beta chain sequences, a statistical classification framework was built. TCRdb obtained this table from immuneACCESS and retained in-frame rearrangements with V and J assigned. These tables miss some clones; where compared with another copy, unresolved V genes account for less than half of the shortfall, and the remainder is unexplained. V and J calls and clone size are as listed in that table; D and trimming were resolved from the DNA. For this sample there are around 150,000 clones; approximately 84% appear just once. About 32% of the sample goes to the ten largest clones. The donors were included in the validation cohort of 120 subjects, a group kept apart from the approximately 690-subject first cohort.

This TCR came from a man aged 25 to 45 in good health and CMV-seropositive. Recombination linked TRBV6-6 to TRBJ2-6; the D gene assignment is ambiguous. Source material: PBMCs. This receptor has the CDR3 CASIQSVSGANVLTF. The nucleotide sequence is TGTGCCAGCATTCAGTCAGTAAGTGGGGCCAACGTCCTGACTTTC.